This passage covers 14 T cell receptor beta chains from one sample sequenced in a study of control samples from healthy donors and cancer patients. Repertoires were generated with immunoSEQ multiplex PCR, while TCRdb's copy carries only in-frame clones and drops some. The table includes more than 140,000 clones, under 95% detected once. Specimen: blood. The origin of the receptors is a man between 18 and 29 years old in good health.

V gene TRBV2 combines with J gene TRBJ2-6; 7 nucleotides match TRBD1. CDR1 is SNHLY, CDR2 FYNNEI, per germline. The CDR3 is 18 residues long. V dropped 6 bases and J dropped 0; count of bases not matched to a gene: 11. As DNA, the CDR3 is TGTGCCAGCAGAACCATCGGGACAGTCGCCTCTGGGGCCAACGTCCTGACTTTC. Translation gives CASRTIGTVASGANVLTF.

The V call is TRBV4-1, the J call TRBJ1-1; D unresolved. The CDR3 loop spans 16 amino acids. CDR1 MGHRA and CDR2 YSYEKL come from the germline V gene. Trimming pared 4 bases from V and 3 bases from J, leaving 18 bases between. CDR3 coding DNA: TGCGCCAGCAGCCCCCCCAAGAATAAACGTGACACTGAAGCTTTCTTT. Translation: CASSPPKNKRDTEAFF.

This clone appeared a single time. The chain uses TRBV6-7 and TRBJ1-5; TRBD1 is a possible D gene (5 bases). TRBV6-7 is filed as an ORF, its function uncertain. V lost 0 bases and J lost 6, with 12 bases in between. CDR3 length: 15 residues. CDR3 nucleotide sequence: TGTGCCAGCAGTTACTCGAACAGGTTTTTTCAGCCCCAGCATTTT. Translating it yields CASSYSNRFFQPQHF.

V and J are TRBV7-8 and TRBJ1-3; D is possibly TRBD1 (6 bases). Germline-derived CDR1 and CDR2 are SGHVS and FQNEAQ. Trimming left V 2 bases short and J 1 base short, with 18 bases between. The CDR3 contains 18 residues. As DNA, the CDR3 is TGTGCCAGCAGCTTATGGGCAGGGGCGACGGAATCTGGAAACACCATATATTTT. This translates into CASSLWAGATESGNTIYF.

CDR3 coding DNA: TGTGCCAGCAGCGGGGGCGGGAGAAACACAGATACGCAGTATTTT. This codes for CASSGGGRNTDTQYF. The chain uses TRBV11-3 and TRBJ2-3, with D maybe TRBD2 (7 bases). Deletions cut 5 bases from V and 2 bases from J, with 14 bases between. There are 15 residues in the CDR3. Germline assignment: CDR1 SGHNT and CDR2 YENEEA.

The chain has TRBV28 and TRBJ2-2, with 9 bases fitting TRBD1. The V segment lost 10 bases and the J segment 7 bases; nucleotides outside the gene matches: 13. This CDR3 spans 15 amino acids. In germline, CDR1 is MDHEN, CDR2 SYDVKM. The CDR3, as DNA: TGTGCCATCCTCGCCAGGACAGGGGCGGTCGGGGAGCTGTTTTTT. Amino acid sequence: CAILARTGAVGELFF.

The genes are TRBV5-4 and TRBJ2-7, with D perhaps given as TRBD1 or TRBD2 (5 bases each). Germline V lookup: CDR1 SGHNT, CDR2 YYREEE (reference sequence). V was cut by 4 bases and J by 4 bases, with 15 bases left in between. The length of the CDR3 is 14 residues. CDR3 coding DNA: TGTGCCAGCAGCCGGGACGGCAACGAGTACGAGCAGTACTTC. Its translation: CASSRDGNEYEQYF.

This chain links TRBV5-1 with TRBJ2-7; D remains unclear. The V and J ends lost 1 base and 1 base respectively, with 15 bases between them. CDR1 and CDR2 (germline): SGHRS, YFSETQ. The CDR3 covers 16 residues. The CDR3 DNA reads TGCGCCAGCAGCTTGCCCTCCGAGGCGAGATCCTACGAGCAGTACTTC. The encoded protein is CASSLPSEARSYEQYF.

The gene calls are TRBV29-1 and TRBJ2-5, with TRBD2 matching over 9 bases. Germline lookup yields CDR1 SQVTM and CDR2 ANQGSEA. The CDR3 totals 13 residues. Trimming cost V 4 bases and J 4 bases; bases outside gene matches: 4. The CDR3, as DNA: TGCAGCGTTGTGGGACTAGCAGGAGAGACCCAGTACTTC. It translates to CSVVGLAGETQYF.

V usage is TRBV4-1 and J usage is TRBJ1-1, with TRBD1 identical over 7 bases. CDR1 MGHRA and CDR2 YSYEKL come from the germline V gene. This CDR3 has 13 amino acids. With V trimmed by 4 bases and J by 6 bases, 5 bases remained unmatched. CDR3 DNA: TGCGCCAGCAGCCTCCCAGACAGGGCTGAAGCTTTCTTT. Protein: CASSLPDRAEAFF.

The J gene is TRBJ1-1, the V gene TRBV6-1; the D is unclear. V was shortened by 3 bases and J by 3 bases, with 8 bases between the two germline ends. From germline, CDR1 is MNHNS and CDR2 SASEGT. This CDR3 spans 13 amino acids. The CDR3 bases are TGTGCCAGCAGTGATCTCCCCCACACTGAAGCTTTCTTT. Translated, it gives CASSDLPHTEAFF.

The chain recombines TRBV6-2 or TRBV6-3 with TRBJ1-5; D is ambiguous. V dropped 6 bases and J dropped 9 bases, with 21 bases sitting between them. There are 15 residues in the CDR3. Germline loops: CDR1 MNHEY, CDR2 SVGEGT. Written as DNA, the CDR3 is TGTGCCAGCAGCCGCCTTGGGCCCTCGGGTGGGCCCCAGCATTTT. Translated: CASSRLGPSGGPQHF.

CDR3 bases: TGTGCCAGCAGCCGACCGGGACTAGCGGGGCCCCCAGCCAAAAACATTCAGTACTTC. It is translated as CASSRPGLAGPPAKNIQYF. The chain uses TRBV11-3 and TRBJ2-4, with 13 bases aligning to TRBD2. The CDR3 spans 19 residues. The V segment lost 5 bases and the J segment 0 bases; nucleotides outside the gene matches: 10. CDR1 and CDR2 (germline): SGHNT, YENEEA.

The J gene is TRBJ1-4, the V gene TRBV25-1, with D hard to call. The CDR3 length is 17 residues. Trimming took 2 bases from V and 7 from J, leaving 20 bases between them. CDR1 is MGHDK and CDR2 is SYGVNS in the germline V gene. CDR3 sequence: CASSEIYVNPGSEKLFF. The CDR3 nucleotides read TGTGCCAGCAGTGAAATTTACGTAAACCCCGGGAGTGAAAAACTGTTTTTT.